These 27 T cell receptor beta chains were all obtained from the same sample, sequenced in a study of T cells in Graves' hyperthyroidism and ophthalmopathy. Amplification targeted TCR beta CDR3 regions from RNA transcripts. First-round RT-PCR targeting the TCR CDR3 was performed with the HTBI primer set. TCRdb re-derived calls from the multiplex PCR reads in MiXCR, one entry per CDR3 protein. This sample carries 690,000 or so distinct CDR3 sequences, around a sixth of them seen once, and the ten largest clones take 16%. Source material: blood. These receptors all stem from a woman aged 45 to 65 with Graves' hyperthyroidism that later progressed to Graves' ophthalmopathy.

This chain uses TRBV6-1 with TRBJ1-5, with D unresolved. The CDR3 length is 14 residues. With 6 bases removed from V and 4 bases from J, the gap between germline ends came to 13 bases. Germline V lookup: CDR1 MNHNS, CDR2 SASEGT. DNA of the CDR3: TGTGCCAGCAGCCACGGACCCCTGAATCAGCCCCAGCATTTT. This translates into CASSHGPLNQPQHF.

This clonotype was seen only a few times. The gene calls are TRBV3-1 and TRBJ1-3; D gene uncertain. V lost 3 bases, J lost 0 bases, and 9 bases lay in between. Germline CDR1 is LGHDT and CDR2 is YNNKEL (reference sequence). The CDR3 is 15 amino acids. As DNA, the CDR3 is TGTGCCAGCAGCCAGCGGGATAGCTCTGGAAACACCATATATTTT. Translated, it gives CASSQRDSSGNTIYF.

This clonotype was detected many times. This chain connects TRBV3-1 to TRBJ1-5; D gene uncertain. The germline V gene has CDR1 LGHDT and CDR2 YNNKEL (reference sequence). This CDR3 region has 14 residues. Trimming removed 1 base from V and 6 bases from J, with 10 bases in between. The CDR3, as DNA: TGTGCCAGCAGCCAAGCGGGGTATGCTCAGCCCCAGCATTTT. Translating it yields CASSQAGYAQPQHF.

In this sample, this clonotype turned up a few times. The rearrangement uses TRBV7-9 and TRBJ1-6, with a tentative D call TRBD1 (5 bases). Germline CDR1 reads SEHNR; CDR2 reads FQNEAQ (reference sequence). V lost 0 bases and J 7 bases, leaving 7 bases between the germline ends. The CDR3 is 14 residues long. In DNA, the CDR3 is TGTGCCAGCAGCTTAGCGGCAGGGAATTCACCCCTCCACTTT. Translating gives CASSLAAGNSPLHF.

The CDR3 protein is CASSPGKARVDEKLFF. For the CDR3, the DNA is TGTGCCAGCAGCCCGGGCAAGGCCCGTGTGGATGAAAAACTGTTTTTT. The J gene is TRBJ1-4, the V gene TRBV4-2, with D unclear. Germline CDR1 and CDR2: LGHNA and YNFKEQ. Trimming removed 4 bases from V and 6 bases from J, with 18 bases in between. The CDR3 covers 16 residues.

Only a few counts were recorded for this clonotype. V usage is TRBV20-1 and J usage is TRBJ1-4, with D perhaps matching TRBD1 (5 bases). V shed 0 bases and J shed 6 bases, with 11 bases lying between them. The CDR3 covers 14 residues. CDR1 is DFQATT and CDR2 is SNEGSKA in the germline V gene (reference sequence). CDR3 in DNA: TGCAGTGCTAGAGATGAGGGGTTCTATGAAAAACTGTTTTTT. Protein: CSARDEGFYEKLFF.

A few counts support this clonotype. The chain's CDR3 is CASSLTGVGTDTQYF. CDR3 DNA: TGTGCCAGCAGCTTAACGGGGGTAGGGACAGATACGCAGTATTTT. This chain connects TRBV7-9 to TRBJ2-3; TRBD2 might be the D (6 bases). Trimming removed 2 bases at V and 3 bases at J, with 12 bases between. CDR1 and CDR2 from the germline V gene are SEHNR and FQNEAQ (reference sequence). The CDR3 sequence is 15 residues long.

CDR3 sequence: CASSQVRTGRADTQYF. The CDR3 nucleotides read TGCGCCAGCAGCCAAGTTCGGACAGGGAGGGCAGATACGCAGTATTTT. The V gene is TRBV4-1, the J gene TRBJ2-3; maybe TRBD1 (8 bases). Trimming pared 1 base from V and 4 bases from J, leaving 15 bases between. CDR1 is MGHRA, CDR2 YSYEKL, per germline. The CDR3 runs 16 residues.

The sample holds many counts of this clonotype. The chain employs TRBV6-1 and TRBJ2-2; D tentatively fits TRBD1 or TRBD2 (5 bases each). The germline V gene encodes CDR1 MNHNS and CDR2 SASEGT. Trimming cost V 4 bases and J 4 bases, with 25 bases left between them. There are 19 residues in the CDR3. CDR3 protein: CASSGTDGAKELRTGELFF. DNA for the CDR3: TGTGCCAGCAGTGGAACGGACGGGGCCAAAGAACTACGCACCGGGGAGCTGTTTTTT.

In this sample, this clonotype turned up many times. The V and J genes are TRBV9 and TRBJ2-3; 12 positions agree with TRBD2. Germline V gene lookup returns CDR1 SGDLS and CDR2 YYNGEE. The V segment lost 0 bases and the J segment 2 bases; nucleotides outside the gene matches: 1. CDR3 length equals 16 residues. Here the CDR3 reads CASSVGTSGTTDTQYF. Written as DNA, the CDR3 is TGTGCCAGCAGCGTAGGGACTAGCGGGACCACAGATACGCAGTATTTT.

This sequence joins TRBV4-1 and TRBJ2-1; no definite D call. The CDR3 is made up of 17 amino acids. V was clipped by 0 bases and J by 6 bases, with 18 bases between them. Germline V gene data show CDR1 as MGHRA and CDR2 as YSYEKL. CDR3 loop: CASSQEVRPVTGNEQFF. CDR3 DNA sequence: TGCGCCAGCAGCCAAGAAGTGAGACCCGTAACCGGCAATGAGCAGTTCTTC.

This clonotype was detected a few times. The chain carries TRBV7-8 and TRBJ2-3; 10 bases agree with TRBD2. Per germline, CDR1 SGHVS and CDR2 FQNEAQ. The CDR3 covers 18 residues. V shed 4 bases and J 0 bases; nucleotides not matched to a gene: 10. The CDR3 loop reads CASSSPERGGWSTDTQYF. CDR3 in DNA: TGTGCCAGCAGCTCCCCGGAGCGGGGGGGCTGGAGCACAGATACGCAGTATTTT. Drawing the rest from reference TRBV7-8 and TRBJ2-3, the complete variable domain is GAGVSQSPRYKVAKRGQDVALRCDPISGHVSLFWYQQALGQGPEFLTYFQNEAQLDKSGLPSDRFFAERPEGSVSTLKIQRTQQEDSAVYLCASSSPERGGWSTDTQYFGPGTRLTVL.

V usage is TRBV3-1 and J usage is TRBJ1-2; D is unresolved. The CDR3 has 14 amino acids. Germline V gives CDR1 LGHDT, CDR2 YNNKEL (reference sequence). V gave up 6 bases and J gave up 8 bases, with 19 bases separating them. CDR3 DNA: TGTGCCAGCAGTCACAATCCCGGTGGTGGGGGCTACACCTTC. This sequence encodes CASSHNPGGGGYTF. The variable domain in full, completed from reference TRBV3-1 and TRBJ1-2, reads DTAVSQTPKYLVTQMGNDKSIKCEQNLGHDTMYWYKQDSKKFLKIMFSYNNKELIINETVPNRFSPKSPDKAHLNLHINSLELGDSAVYFCASSHNPGGGGYTFGSGTRLTVV.

This clonotype was observed at least ten times. The chain links TRBV5-1 to TRBJ1-4; 8 bases map to TRBD1. V lost 3 bases to trimming and J lost 7 bases; unmatched junction nucleotides: 5. The germline gives CDR1 SGHRS, CDR2 YFSETQ. CDR3 length equals 14 residues. The chain's CDR3 is CASSSMGTGEKLFF. The CDR3 region has the DNA TGCGCCAGCAGCTCTATGGGGACAGGTGAAAAACTGTTTTTT.

The rearrangement links TRBV3-1 to TRBJ2-3; 14 bases are a match to TRBD2. The CDR3 runs to 18 residues. V shed 5 bases, J shed 0 bases, and the junction held 7 bases outside the gene matches. Germline V gene lookup returns CDR1 LGHDT and CDR2 YNNKEL (reference sequence). The CDR3: CASSSTSGGDSSTDTQYF. CDR3 nucleotides: TGTGCCAGCAGCTCGACTAGCGGGGGGGATTCTAGCACAGATACGCAGTATTTT.

The V gene is TRBV27, the J gene TRBJ2-2, with 7 positions matching TRBD1. CDR1 is MNHEY and CDR2 is SMNVEV in the germline V gene (reference sequence). The ends lost 8 bases at V and 4 bases at J; junction bases unmatched: 7. This CDR3 has 14 residues. Here the CDR3 DNA reads TGTGCCAGCCGACCATGGGACAGCACCGGGGAGCTGTTTTTT. Residues: CASRPWDSTGELFF.

The chain links TRBV5-1 to TRBJ2-1, with D possibly TRBD1 on 6 matching bases. Looked up from germline, CDR1 is SGHRS and CDR2 is YFSETQ. V shed 0 bases and J shed 4 bases, with 8 bases lying between them. The CDR3 runs to 14 residues. The CDR3 loop reads CASSLVQGYNEQFF. The CDR3, as DNA: TGCGCCAGCAGCTTGGTACAGGGATACAATGAGCAGTTCTTC.

This clonotype was recorded many times. J is TRBJ1-2 and V is TRBV3-1; D remains ambiguous. The CDR3 extends over 15 amino acids. The germline CDR1 and CDR2 sequences are LGHDT and YNNKEL (reference sequence). V lost 5 bases and J 5 bases, leaving 18 bases between the germline ends. The CDR3 DNA is TGTGCCAGCAGCGCTGAAGCGGGGATTAGGTATGGCTACACCTTC. It encodes CASSAEAGIRYGYTF.

In its sample, this clonotype was seen many times. The chain recombines TRBV7-8 with TRBJ1-1; D is unresolved. The germline CDR1 and CDR2 sequences are SGHVS and FQNEAQ. V lost 2 bases, J lost 10 bases, and 11 bases lay in between. This CDR3 has 12 residues. The CDR3 sequence is CASSLPRARAFF. DNA of the CDR3: TGTGCCAGCAGCTTACCGAGGGCGAGAGCTTTCTTT.

The chain joins TRBV9 to TRBJ2-7, with D maybe TRBD2 (6 bases). The CDR3 contains 14 residues. V was clipped by 0 bases and J by 5 bases, with 12 bases between them. Germline V gene lookup returns CDR1 SGDLS and CDR2 YYNGEE. CDR3 in amino acids: CASSVDFSGNEQYF. The CDR3 nucleotides read TGTGCCAGCAGCGTAGACTTTAGCGGCAACGAGCAGTACTTC.

J is TRBJ1-2 and V is TRBV6-2 or TRBV6-3; 7 positions agree with TRBD1. Trimming took 5 bases from V and 9 from J; bases not matched to a gene: 3. The CDR3 totals 11 residues. Germline V gene lookup returns CDR1 MNHEY and CDR2 SVGEGT. DNA of the CDR3: TGTGCCAGCAGTAGGGACAGTAGCTACACCTTC. This translates into CASSRDSSYTF.

This clonotype was counted ten times or more. V and J are TRBV12-5 and TRBJ2-3; D is uncertain. V lost 5 bases to trimming and J lost 1 base, with 13 bases between them. The CDR3 is made up of 15 amino acids. Per the germline V gene, CDR1 is LGHNT and CDR2 is FRNRAP. The CDR3 DNA reads TGTGCTAGTGGTCAGGACGGGCACCGCACAGATACGCAGTATTTT. Its translation: CASGQDGHRTDTQYF. Variable domain in full (rest from reference TRBV12-5 and TRBJ2-3): DARVTQTPRHKVTEMGQEVTMRCQPILGHNTVFWYRQTMMQGLELLAYFRNRAPLDDSGMPKDRFSAEMPDATLATLKIQPSEPRDSAVYFCASGQDGHRTDTQYFGPGTRLTVL.

The chain has TRBV12-3 or TRBV12-4 and TRBJ1-2, with D hard to call. The CDR3 has 13 residues. V was pared by 3 bases and J by 8 bases, with 13 bases between. The CDR3, as DNA: TGTGCCAGCAGTTTGAGTTGGACCGCAGGCTACACCTTC. It encodes CASSLSWTAGYTF.

The chain recombines TRBV6-2 or TRBV6-3 with TRBJ1-2; the D is unclear. Germline lookup yields CDR1 MNHEY and CDR2 SVGEGT. The CDR3 has 15 amino acids. V gave up 1 base and J gave up 8 bases, with 17 bases separating them. Written as DNA, the CDR3 is TGTGCCAGCAGTTACTTCTTGGATCAAGAGGAGGGCTACACCTTC. This translates into CASSYFLDQEEGYTF.

The chain couples TRBV7-2 to TRBJ1-2; TRBD1 is a possible D gene (6 bases). This CDR3 comprises 15 residues. V lost 5 bases to trimming and J lost 0 bases, with 13 bases between them. Germline V gives CDR1 SGHTA, CDR2 FQGNSA. DNA of the CDR3: TGTGCCAGCAGCCCTTTCAGGGACACTAACTATGGCTACACCTTC. Translating gives CASSPFRDTNYGYTF.

This clonotype was seen at least ten times. The chain combines TRBV11-2 with TRBJ2-5, with TRBD2 as a possible D gene (5 bases). Germline-derived CDR1 and CDR2 are SGHAT and FQNNGV. This CDR3 comprises 13 residues. V lost 1 base to trimming and J lost 5 bases, with 8 bases between them. For the CDR3, the DNA is TGTGCCAGCAGCTTAGCGGAGGCGGAGACCCAGTACTTC. Translation: CASSLAEAETQYF.

This clonotype occurred many times. The DNA for the CDR3 is TGTGCCAGCAGTGAAAATCAGCCCCAGCATTTT. This gives the protein CASSENQPQHF. The J gene is TRBJ1-5, the V gene TRBV6-1; D uncertain. The CDR3 has 11 amino acids. In germline, CDR1 is MNHNS, CDR2 SASEGT. The V end lost 2 bases, the J end lost 4 bases, and 0 bases lay between the germline ends.